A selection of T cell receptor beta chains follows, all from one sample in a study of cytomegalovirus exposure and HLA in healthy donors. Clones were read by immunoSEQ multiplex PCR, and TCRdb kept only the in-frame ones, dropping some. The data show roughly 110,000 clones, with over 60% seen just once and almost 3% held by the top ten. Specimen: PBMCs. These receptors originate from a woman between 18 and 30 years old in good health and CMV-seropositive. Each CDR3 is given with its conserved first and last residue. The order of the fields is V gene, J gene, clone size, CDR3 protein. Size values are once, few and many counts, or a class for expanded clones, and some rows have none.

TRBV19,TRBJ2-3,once,CASSRLLRDTQYF
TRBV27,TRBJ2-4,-,CASSPTAWVAKNIQYF
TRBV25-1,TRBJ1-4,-,CASSLTATNEKLFF
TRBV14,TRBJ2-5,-,CASSPMTGQETQYF
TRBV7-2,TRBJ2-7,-,CASSLGWSPYEQYF
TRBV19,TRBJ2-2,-,CASSMVQGEAGELFF
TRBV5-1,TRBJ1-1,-,CASSRVTGVNTEAFF
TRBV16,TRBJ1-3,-,CASSRDFTSGNTIYF
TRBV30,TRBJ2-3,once,CAWDRGFVDTQYF
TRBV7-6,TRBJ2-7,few,CASTLGPADSWLYEQYF
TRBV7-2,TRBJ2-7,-,CASSRPGGWGSYEQYF
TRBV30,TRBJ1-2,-,CAWALGTADYSGYTF
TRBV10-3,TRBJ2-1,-,CAITLAGGDEQFF
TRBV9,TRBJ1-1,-,CASSVDPGYTEAFF
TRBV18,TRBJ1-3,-,CASSPPEGLPSGNTIYF
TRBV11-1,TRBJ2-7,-,CASSHTGLTTYEQYF
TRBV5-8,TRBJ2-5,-,CASRLRATGPSGTQYF
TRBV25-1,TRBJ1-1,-,CASTSAGEGTEAFF
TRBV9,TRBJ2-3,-,CASSARPGLAGVGTDTQYF
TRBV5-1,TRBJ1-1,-,CASSGQGDTEAFF
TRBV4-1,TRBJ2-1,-,CASSPGTSGSNEQFF
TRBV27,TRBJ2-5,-,CASSLRTIWGPSKETQYF
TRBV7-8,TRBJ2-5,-,CASSRGTSGDLETQYF
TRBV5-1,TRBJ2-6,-,CASSSGSGANVLTF
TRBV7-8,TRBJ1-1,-,CASIKTGQSNTEAFF
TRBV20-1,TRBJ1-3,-,CSGTGGNTIYF
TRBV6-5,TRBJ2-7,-,CASSMGGERDEQYF
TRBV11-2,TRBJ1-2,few,CASSFRYQGTLGYTF
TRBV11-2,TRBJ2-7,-,CASSSRTRSYEQYF
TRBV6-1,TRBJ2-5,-,CASSWDTKLQETQYF
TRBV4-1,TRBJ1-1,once,CASIERVRESANTEAFF
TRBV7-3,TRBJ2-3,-,CASSFGGKTDTQYF
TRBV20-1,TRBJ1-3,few,CSASQGNTIYF
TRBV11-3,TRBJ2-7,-,CASSQLAEAYEQYF
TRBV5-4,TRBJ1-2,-,CASSLPTSGYTF
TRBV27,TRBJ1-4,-,CASSYTGMYGEKLFF
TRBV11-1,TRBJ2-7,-,CASSLDNEQYF
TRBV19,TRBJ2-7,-,CASRGTGYEQYF
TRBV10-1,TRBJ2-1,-,CASSGPGLLDLGYNEQFF
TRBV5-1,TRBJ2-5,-,CASSFSRQETQYF
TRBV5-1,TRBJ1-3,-,CASSSGYRAGNTIYF
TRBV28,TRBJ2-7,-,CASTWRGLSYEQYF
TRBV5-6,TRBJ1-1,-,CASSFPGRGLPNTEAFF
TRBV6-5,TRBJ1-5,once,CASRPWRRGNQPQHF